A selection of T cell receptor beta chains follows, all from one sample in a study of radiation and T cells in renal cell carcinoma. The method was immunoSEQ multiplex PCR; TCRdb's version includes in-frame clones alone and lacks a portion of them. The profile shows 19,000 or so clones, around 63% of them singletons. The source was tumor tissue, collected from a patient whose treatment was nephrectomy without radiotherapy. The receptors were sampled from a man aged 50-60 years with renal cell carcinoma. The CDR3 runs from the conserved cysteine through the conserved F or W. The D gene is left open where the match is weak. Not every row has a clone size; where given, it reads once, few, many or a size class.

clone_size	j_call	v_call	d_call	cdr3_aa	cdr3_nt
few	TRBJ1-5	TRBV4-3	-	CASSQEYPIGRPQHF	TGCGCCAGCAGCCAAGAATACCCAATTGGTCGGCCCCAGCATTTT
-	TRBJ1-3	TRBV18	TRBD1	CASSPQGAGNTIYF	TGTGCCAGCTCACCCCAGGGGGCTGGAAACACCATATATTTT
-	TRBJ1-2	TRBV2	TRBD1	CASRGQGFYGYTF	TGTGCCAGCAGGGGACAGGGCTTTTATGGCTACACCTTC
once	TRBJ1-1	TRBV7-2	-	CASSLQTGRSTEAFF	TGTGCCAGCAGCCTCCAGACAGGCAGAAGCACTGAAGCTTTCTTT
-	TRBJ1-3	TRBV2	-	CASSSHVGNTIYF	TGTGCCAGCAGTTCACATGTTGGAAACACCATATATTTT
medium-sized	TRBJ2-6	TRBV7-2	-	CASSLEVAGANVLTF	TGTGCCAGCAGCTTAGAGGTGGCTGGGGCCAACGTCCTGACTTTC
-	TRBJ1-2	TRBV7-2	-	CASTQQANRNYGYTF	TGTGCCAGCACGCAACAGGCGAACAGGAACTATGGCTACACCTTC
-	TRBJ2-1	TRBV4-3	TRBD2	CASSQGTSGGYNEQFF	TGCGCCAGCAGCCAAGGGACTAGCGGGGGCTACAATGAGCAGTTCTTC
-	TRBJ1-5	TRBV7-8	-	CASSFGRDQPQHF	TGTGCCAGCAGCTTCGGAAGGGATCAGCCCCAGCATTTT
-	TRBJ1-1	TRBV5-1	-	CASSLGRVNTEAFF	TGCGCCAGCAGCTTGGGCAGGGTCAACACTGAAGCTTTCTTT
-	TRBJ2-2	TRBV7-7	-	CASSPMTNTGELFF	TGTGCTAGCAGCCCCATGACGAACACCGGGGAGCTGTTTTTT
-	TRBJ2-2	TRBV7-2	-	CASSSQGYTGELFF	TGTGCCAGCAGCTCACAGGGTTACACCGGGGAGCTGTTTTTT
-	TRBJ2-2	TRBV7-3	-	CASSLNFAGTGELFF	TGTGCCAGCAGCTTAAACTTTGCCGGCACCGGGGAGCTGTTTTTT
-	TRBJ1-1	TRBV7-2	-	CASSSSRNTEAFF	TGTGCCAGCAGCTCTTCACGGAACACTGAAGCTTTCTTT
-	TRBJ2-5	TRBV27	-	CASGRLGLQETQYF	TGTGCCAGCGGACGACTAGGATTGCAAGAGACCCAGTACTTC
-	TRBJ1-2	TRBV6-6	-	CASSYRRDYGYTF	TGTGCCAGCAGTTACCGGAGAGACTATGGCTACACCTTC
-	TRBJ1-1	TRBV4-2	TRBD1	CASSQDDRGTEAFF	TGTGCCAGCAGCCAAGACGACAGGGGTACTGAAGCTTTCTTT
-	TRBJ1-1	TRBV18	-	CASSPARAATEAFF	TGTGCCAGCTCACCGGCCAGGGCCGCCACTGAAGCTTTCTTT